The 32 T cell receptor beta chains below all came from one sample that was sequenced in a study of neurological immune-mediated disorders. TCRdb fed the 5' RACE reads into MiXCR, producing one record per CDR3 protein. The sample lists over 75,000 distinct CDR3 sequences; approximately 5.8% were seen once. Time point reported: longitudinal time-point 2. The sequenced material came from PBMCs. The receptors stem from an older woman with multiple sclerosis.

This clonotype was recorded many times. The chain has TRBV5-8 and TRBJ1-1, with D possibly matching TRBD1 (6 bases). This CDR3 region has 13 residues. Germline assignment: CDR1 SGHTS and CDR2 YDEGEE. Trimming removed 6 bases at V and 8 bases at J, with 17 bases between. The CDR3 is CASIQLRDIEAFF. The CDR3 DNA is TGTGCCAGCATTCAACTCCGGGACATCGAAGCTTTCTTT.

Ten or more counts support this clonotype. J is TRBJ2-3 and V is TRBV5-1; weak D call: TRBD1 (5 bases). Germline V lookup: CDR1 SGHRS, CDR2 YFSETQ. This CDR3 is built from 15 residues. V was pared by 0 bases and J by 0 bases, with 8 bases between. CDR3 loop: CASSLVPGSTDTQYF. DNA for the CDR3: TGCGCCAGCAGCTTGGTCCCAGGGAGCACAGATACGCAGTATTTT.

This clonotype came up many times. J is TRBJ2-2 and V is TRBV6-6; D gene unclear. V was shortened by 4 bases and J by 4 bases, with 7 bases between the two germline ends. In germline, CDR1 is MNHNY, CDR2 SVGAGI (reference sequence). The CDR3 loop spans 13 amino acids. The CDR3 DNA follows: TGTGCCAGCAGTTCCCGAGGCACCGGGGAGCTGTTTTTT. Its translation: CASSSRGTGELFF.

This clonotype has ten or more counts. This chain uses TRBV4-1 with TRBJ2-1; a possible D gene is TRBD2 (5 bases). Germline values: CDR1 MGHRA, CDR2 YSYEKL. The V end lost 1 base, the J end lost 7 bases, and 11 bases lay between the germline ends. This CDR3 region has 14 residues. In nucleotides, the CDR3 is TGCGCCAGCAGCCAAGTAACTAGTGTGAATGAGCAGTTCTTC. Residues: CASSQVTSVNEQFF.

There are many counts of this clonotype. The gene calls are TRBV20-1 and TRBJ1-5; TRBD1 is a possible D gene (6 bases). This CDR3 is built from 15 residues. V was pared by 5 bases and J by 4 bases, with 18 bases between. CDR1 is DFQATT, CDR2 SNEGSKA, per germline (reference sequence). This CDR3 reads CSAGPDRGGNQPQHF. For the CDR3, the DNA is TGCAGTGCTGGCCCCGATAGGGGGGGGAATCAGCCCCAGCATTTT.

This clonotype was counted at least ten times. The rearrangement links TRBV20-1 to TRBJ1-5; 8 nucleotides match TRBD1. V lost 3 bases, J lost 5 bases, and 3 bases stayed unmatched. CDR1 is DFQATT, CDR2 SNEGSKA, per germline (reference sequence). The CDR3 runs 13 residues. The CDR3 nucleotides read TGCAGTGCTAGGGACAGGGCCTATCAGCCCCAGCATTTT. As protein: CSARDRAYQPQHF.

This clonotype was observed at least ten times. V usage is TRBV25-1 and J usage is TRBJ1-1, with unresolved D. The CDR3 spans 13 residues. V lost 4 bases, J lost 1 base, and 7 bases lay in between. The germline gives CDR1 MGHDK, CDR2 SYGVNS. The DNA of the CDR3 is TGTGCCAGCAGTGGTTTGGGGAACACTGAAGCTTTCTTT. Its protein product is CASSGLGNTEAFF.

This clonotype was seen repeatedly, ten times or more. The rearrangement links TRBV7-2 to TRBJ2-7, with 8 bases identical to TRBD2. This CDR3 spans 15 amino acids. Losses at the gene ends were 1 base for V and 3 bases for J; bases not matched to a gene: 5. Germline loops: CDR1 SGHTA, CDR2 FQGNSA. The CDR3 sequence: CASSLDSGGIYEQYF. For the CDR3, the DNA is TGTGCCAGCAGCTTAGACTCGGGGGGGATCTACGAGCAGTACTTC.

The table lists this clonotype with many counts. This sequence joins TRBV2 and TRBJ1-2, with D perhaps TRBD1 (5 bases). Trimming shortened V by 0 bases and J by 4 bases, and 12 bases separated the two germline ends. Germline-derived CDR1 and CDR2 are SNHLY and FYNNEI. The CDR3 spans 15 residues. CDR3 DNA sequence: TGTGCCAGCAGTGAAGCCGGGGGACGGATCTATGGCTACACCTTC. Translated: CASSEAGGRIYGYTF. Full variable domain (outside the CDR3, taken from reference TRBV2 and TRBJ1-2): EPEVTQTPSHQVTQMGQEVILRCVPISNHLYFYWYRQILGQKVEFLVSFYNNEISEKSEIFDDQFSVERPDGSNFTLKIRSTKLEDSAMYFCASSEAGGRIYGYTFGSGTRLTVV.

This clonotype occurred many times. The chain couples TRBV5-1 to TRBJ2-4, with 7 bases lining up with TRBD1. From germline, CDR1 is SGHRS and CDR2 YFSETQ. The CDR3 has 17 residues. Losses at the gene ends were 4 bases for V and 3 bases for J; bases not matched to a gene: 13. The CDR3 here is CASSRSTGTAYKNIQYF. The CDR3 DNA follows: TGCGCCAGCAGCCGTAGTACCGGGACAGCGTACAAAAACATTCAGTACTTC.

This clonotype showed up many times. The CDR3 sequence is CASSSGTDDSLYGYTF. Here the CDR3 DNA reads TGTGCCAGCAGCTCCGGGACCGACGACAGCCTCTATGGCTACACCTTC. The V gene is TRBV7-9, the J gene TRBJ1-2; possibly TRBD1 for D (5 bases). CDR1 and CDR2 (germline): SEHNR, FQNEAQ (reference sequence). This CDR3 is 16 amino acids long. The germline V and J ends were trimmed by 4 bases and 4 bases, with 19 bases remaining between them.

This clonotype was seen at least ten times. V usage is TRBV5-1 and J usage is TRBJ1-2; D unclear. Germline-derived CDR1 and CDR2 are SGHRS and YFSETQ. V was trimmed by 0 bases and J by 2 bases, leaving 11 bases between them. The CDR3 extends over 15 amino acids. CDR3 sequence reads: CASSLGGQDNYGYTF. CDR3 DNA: TGCGCCAGCAGCTTGGGAGGGCAGGACAACTATGGCTACACCTTC.

The V call is TRBV5-1, the J call TRBJ1-6; D possibly corresponds to TRBD1 (6 bases). V was shortened by 0 bases and J by 7 bases, with 11 bases between the two germline ends. The CDR3 is 15 residues long. Germline CDR1 SGHRS, CDR2 YFSETQ. This chain's CDR3 is CASSLEGQINSPLHF. In DNA, the CDR3 is TGCGCCAGCAGCTTGGAGGGACAAATAAATTCACCCCTCCACTTT.

Ten or more counts support this clonotype. This chain connects TRBV5-6 to TRBJ2-2; possible D gene TRBD1, 6 bases. V lost 4 bases and J lost 2, with 21 bases in between. CDR1 and CDR2 (germline): SGHDT, YYEEEE. The CDR3 extends over 18 amino acids. CDR3 sequence (DNA): TGTGCCAGCAGCCCGCTAAACTTGGGGGCTTCTAACACCGGGGAGCTGTTTTTT. Translated, it gives CASSPLNLGASNTGELFF.

This clonotype was observed at least ten times. The J gene is TRBJ1-1, the V gene TRBV18; D perhaps matches TRBD1 (5 bases). With 3 bases removed from V and 0 bases from J, the gap between germline ends came to 8 bases. CDR3 size: 14 residues. The V gene's germline CDR1 is KGHSH and CDR2 LQKENI. CDR3 coding DNA: TGTGCCAGCTCACCCGAGACAGTGAACACTGAAGCTTTCTTT. Amino acid sequence: CASSPETVNTEAFF.

This clonotype has a count of ten or more. J is TRBJ1-3 and V is TRBV11-2; D perhaps matches TRBD1 (5 bases). The CDR3 contains 15 residues. With 7 bases removed from V and 0 bases from J, the gap between germline ends came to 13 bases. CDR1 and CDR2 (germline): SGHAT, FQNNGV. The CDR3 protein is CASTQQANSGNTIYF. CDR3 coding DNA: TGTGCCAGCACCCAACAGGCAAACTCTGGAAACACCATATATTTT.

This clonotype was counted ten times or more. This sequence joins TRBV5-1 and TRBJ1-4, with TRBD1 identical over 10 bases. J was trimmed by 5 bases and V by 4 bases; bases with no gene match: 17. The CDR3 length is 19 residues. CDR1 is SGHRS and CDR2 is YFSETQ in the germline V gene. CDR3 loop: CASSLVITGTGALNEKLFF. The DNA for the CDR3 is TGCGCCAGCAGCCTAGTGATTACCGGGACAGGGGCCTTAAATGAAAAACTGTTTTTT.

Comments on this clonotype: Possible read error: a much larger clone is one base away. The chain carries TRBV6-6 and TRBJ2-3, with D uncertain. CDR3 length: 15 amino acids. Trimming removed 4 bases at V and 4 bases at J, with 15 bases between. Germline V gives CDR1 MNHNY, CDR2 SVGAGI (reference sequence). CDR3 in amino acids: CASSFLGVSPDTQYF. The CDR3 DNA follows: TGTGCCAGCAGTTTCCTAGGAGTTAGTCCAGATACGCAGTATTTT.

At least ten counts were recorded for this clonotype. CDR3 sequence reads: CASIPTSRSTDTQYF. The CDR3 DNA reads TGTGCCAGCATCCCGACGTCCCGTTCGACAGATACGCAGTATTTT. V and J are TRBV27 and TRBJ2-3; D is uncertain. The germline CDR1 and CDR2 sequences are MNHEY and SMNVEV (reference sequence). V shed 7 bases and J shed 3 bases, with 17 bases lying between them. The CDR3 has 15 amino acids.

The table lists this clonotype with many counts. The chain links TRBV5-1 to TRBJ1-2, with D uncertain. This CDR3 comprises 13 residues. Trimming left V 0 bases short and J 2 bases short, with 5 bases between. Germline V gene data show CDR1 as SGHRS and CDR2 as YFSETQ. The CDR3 here is CASSLGPNYGYTF. CDR3 DNA: TGCGCCAGCAGCTTGGGACCAAACTATGGCTACACCTTC.

This clonotype has a count of ten or more. This sequence joins TRBV12-3 or TRBV12-4 and TRBJ2-2, with TRBD1 matching over 8 bases. V trimming: 6 bases; J trimming: 1 base; junction bases outside the gene matches: 4. The CDR3 consists of 15 residues. The CDR3: CASRSGTGNTGELFF. The CDR3 DNA follows: TGTGCCAGCAGGTCCGGGACAGGGAACACCGGGGAGCTGTTTTTT.

In this sample, this clonotype turned up many times. The chain joins TRBV2 to TRBJ2-2; D is undetermined. CDR1 and CDR2 (germline): SNHLY, FYNNEI. Trimming took 2 bases from V and 5 from J, leaving 12 bases between them. The CDR3 consists of 15 residues. The CDR3 bases are TGTGCCAGCAGTGAATCGACATACGGAACCGGGGAGCTGTTTTTT. Protein sequence: CASSESTYGTGELFF.

This clonotype was seen many times. The CDR3 DNA is TGTGCCAGCAGGTTCACAGGGTGGTATGGCTACACCTTC. As protein: CASRFTGWYGYTF. The chain couples TRBV2 to TRBJ1-2, with D possibly matching TRBD1 (6 bases). V lost 6 bases to trimming and J lost 5 bases, with 13 bases between them. CDR3 length: 13 amino acids. Germline V gene sequence: CDR1 SNHLY, CDR2 FYNNEI.

As regards this clonotype: This may arise from a read error, as a much more abundant clone is one base away. CDR3 bases: TGTGCCAGCAGTCATACAGGGAACTCTGAAGCTTTCTTT. Residues: CASSHTGNSEAFF. This chain uses TRBV12-3 or TRBV12-4 with TRBJ1-1; a weak D match, TRBD1 (6 bases). CDR3 length equals 13 residues.

The rearrangement joins TRBV7-6 to TRBJ2-6; D possibly matches TRBD1 or TRBD2 (6 bases each). This CDR3 is 17 amino acids long. V dropped 3 bases and J dropped 0 bases, with 12 bases sitting between them. Germline loops: CDR1 SGHVS, CDR2 FNYEAQ. The CDR3 is CASSFGGSGSGANVLTF. The CDR3 DNA sequence: TGTGCCAGCAGCTTCGGGGGCTCCGGCTCTGGGGCCAACGTCCTGACTTTC.

The chain links TRBV7-6 to TRBJ2-1; tentative D call: TRBD2 (6 bases). The germline V gene encodes CDR1 SGHVS and CDR2 FNYEAQ. The CDR3 is 16 residues long. V lost 6 bases and J lost 5, with 20 bases in between. In DNA form, the CDR3 reads TGTGCCAGCAGTTCCTCCTCCGGGACTCCCAACAATGAGCAGTTCTTC. It codes for CASSSSSGTPNNEQFF.

This clonotype was observed a handful of times. This chain uses TRBV5-1 with TRBJ1-2; 8 bases agree with TRBD1. Germline V gives CDR1 SGHRS, CDR2 YFSETQ. This CDR3 comprises 16 residues. V shed 0 bases and J 8 bases; nucleotides not matched to a gene: 12. The CDR3 spells CASSLGITGQGGGYTF. The CDR3 DNA is TGCGCCAGCAGCTTGGGCATAACTGGACAGGGAGGCGGCTACACCTTC.

On this clonotype itself: Since a much larger clone is just one base distant, this may be a read error. V usage is TRBV29-1 and J usage is TRBJ1-1, with D uncertain. This CDR3 has 12 residues. CDR1 is SQVTM and CDR2 is ANQGSEA in the germline V gene. Trimming left V 7 bases short and J 8 bases short, with 17 bases between. The CDR3 sequence is CSATYGRGEAFF. As DNA, the CDR3 is TGCAGCGCTACTTACGGTCGTGGGGAAGCTTTCTTT.

This clonotype was observed many times. The CDR3 region has the DNA TGTGCCAGCAGTTTAAGGGCGCGGGACAGGGAAGCTTTCTTT. The encoded protein is CASSLRARDREAFF. The chain employs TRBV12-3 or TRBV12-4 and TRBJ1-1; TRBD1 aligns across 8 bases. The junction had 7 bases not matched to a gene; V was cut back by 2 bases and J by 8 bases. CDR3 length: 14 amino acids.

Ten or more counts support this clonotype. The rearrangement uses TRBV30 and TRBJ1-2; D is unresolved. Trimming removed 5 bases from V and 0 bases from J, with 16 bases in between. Germline assignment: CDR1 GTSNPN and CDR2 SVGIG (reference sequence). This CDR3 comprises 15 residues. CDR3 coding DNA: TGTGCCTGGTTCCGAGGTCGGACGACTAACTATGGCTACACCTTC. Amino acid sequence: CAWFRGRTTNYGYTF.

This clonotype was observed a few times. The gene calls are TRBV7-8 and TRBJ2-7; TRBD2 aligns across 8 bases. Germline CDR1 is SGHVS and CDR2 is FQNEAQ. The CDR3 has 16 residues. J gave up 4 bases and V 1 base, and 9 bases lay outside the gene matches. DNA for the CDR3: TGTGCCAGCAGCTTAGGGGATATAGCGGGGCTTTACGAGCAGTACTTC. It yields the protein CASSLGDIAGLYEQYF. Full variable domain (remainder filled in from reference TRBV7-8 and TRBJ2-7): GAGVSQSPRYKVAKRGQDVALRCDPISGHVSLFWYQQALGQGPEFLTYFQNEAQLDKSGLPSDRFFAERPEGSVSTLKIQRTQQEDSAVYLCASSLGDIAGLYEQYFGPGTRLTVT.

There are many counts of this clonotype. V gene TRBV28 combines with J gene TRBJ1-1; D is ambiguous. Between the trimmed V and J ends, which lost 11 bases and 0 bases, there was a span of 13 bases. In germline, CDR1 is MDHEN, CDR2 SYDVKM. The CDR3 contains 13 residues. The CDR3 DNA follows: TGTGCCTCGACAACGCAACTGAACACTGAAGCTTTCTTT. Protein sequence: CASTTQLNTEAFF. Variable domain in full (rest from reference TRBV28 and TRBJ1-1): DVKVTQSSRYLVKRTGEKVFLECVQDMDHENMFWYRQDPGLGLRLIYFSYDVKMKEKGDIPEGYSVSREKKERFSLILESASTNQTSMYLCASTTQLNTEAFFGQGTRLTVV.